Below, one T cell receptor beta chain is given with its context. TCRdb's table, derived via immunoSEQ multiplex PCR, lists solely in-frame clones and lacks some. This table has under 110,000 clones, roughly 89% appearing once. The data originate from a study of control samples from healthy donors and cancer patients. Sequencing input: blood. This sequence was found in a man younger than 45 in good health.

In nucleotides, the CDR3 is TGTGCCAGCAGTCAGGCCGGGACACCAGAAGAAGGCTACACCTTC. This gives the protein CASSQAGTPEEGYTF. The chain combines TRBV2 with TRBJ1-2, with TRBD1 as a possible D gene (6 bases). The CDR3 length is 15 residues. Germline V gene lookup returns CDR1 SNHLY and CDR2 FYNNEI. V dropped 5 bases and J dropped 8 bases, with 21 bases sitting between them.